This TCR beta chain was found in a study of control samples from healthy donors and cancer patients. The assay was immunoSEQ multiplex PCR, and TCRdb's table has in-frame clones only and misses some. The sample has about 80,000 clones; roughly 90% are singletons. Sequencing was done on a sample of blood. The TCR sequence derives from a man between 50 and 59 years old in good health.

Written as DNA, the CDR3 is TGCGCCAGCAGCTTGGTTAGCGCCGGGGAGCTGTTTTTT. Protein product: CASSLVSAGELFF. This chain connects TRBV5-1 to TRBJ2-2; weak D call: TRBD2 (5 bases). The CDR3 runs 13 residues. CDR1 is SGHRS, CDR2 YFSETQ, per germline. Trimming took off 0 bases at V and 6 bases at J, with 6 bases between the two ends.